This passage covers 20 T cell receptor beta chains from one sample sequenced in a study of CD8 T cells in Susac syndrome. Reverse transcription of about 0.5 to 1 ug RNA was performed with random hexamers. TCRdb recomputed calls from the immunoSEQ multiplex PCR reads with MiXCR, one row per CDR3 protein. The sample consists of about 150,000 distinct CDR3 sequences, 90% to 95% of them appearing once. Sequences were obtained from CD4+ T cells from PBMCs. All receptors come from a human donor with multiple sclerosis.

This clonotype came up a few times. Germline is not matched at one junction end, which may reflect a read error. The rearrangement links TRBV11-2 to TRBJ1-1; TRBD1 aligns across 8 bases. The CDR3 runs to 14 residues. Looked up from germline, CDR1 is SGHAT and CDR2 is FQNNGV. The DNA for the CDR3 is TGTGCCAGCAGTTTAGGACAGGGGAACACTGAAGCTTTCTTT. It is translated as CASSLGQGNTEAFF.

This chain links TRBV9 with TRBJ2-7; TRBD2 might be the D (6 bases). This CDR3 has 14 amino acids. The ends were cut back, 2 bases at V and 2 bases at J, with 11 bases in the middle. Germline CDR1 reads SGDLS; CDR2 reads YYNGEE. The CDR3, as DNA: TGTGCCAGCAGCGTCGGAGGGGTCACCTACGAGCAGTACTTC. Amino acid sequence: CASSVGGVTYEQYF. The full variable domain, rest sourced from reference TRBV9 and TRBJ2-7, is DSGVTQTPKHLITATGQRVTLRCSPRSGDLSVYWYQQSLDQGLQFLIQYYNGEERAKGNILERFSAQQFPDLHSELNLSSLELGDSALYFCASSVGGVTYEQYFGPGTRLTVT.

The V gene is TRBV3-1, the J gene TRBJ2-1; 14 nucleotides align to TRBD2. Germline trimming cut 5 bases from V and 4 bases from J; bases unmatched to any gene: 7. This CDR3 contains 17 residues. The germline gives CDR1 LGHDT, CDR2 YNNKEL (reference sequence). CDR3 sequence reads: CASSSRTSGRSYNEQFF. CDR3 sequence (DNA): TGTGCCAGCAGCTCCCGGACTAGCGGGAGGAGTTACAATGAGCAGTTCTTC.

This chain uses TRBV19 with TRBJ2-3; D call uncertain. Germline-derived CDR1 and CDR2 are LNHDA and SQIVND (reference sequence). The length of the CDR3 is 12 residues. The V end was cut by 3 bases, the J end by 4 bases, with 5 bases between. The CDR3 DNA follows: TGTGCCAGTAGTATCCGGGCAGATACGCAGTATTTT. This codes for CASSIRADTQYF.

This chain uses TRBV24-1 with TRBJ2-7; 13 positions agree with TRBD2. With 4 bases clipped from V and 7 bases from J, the junction kept 9 bases outside the gene matches. The germline gives CDR1 KGHDR, CDR2 SFDVKD. The CDR3 contains 16 residues. CDR3 nucleotides: TGTGCCACCAGTGACCTCGGACTAGCGGGAGATCGGGAGCAGTACTTC. Amino acids: CATSDLGLAGDREQYF.

V gene TRBV29-1 combines with J gene TRBJ2-2; TRBD1 is a possible D gene (5 bases). The CDR3 spans 14 residues. Germline CDR1 SQVTM, CDR2 ANQGSEA. V lost 3 bases, J lost 7 bases, and 15 bases lay in between. CDR3 protein: CSVDHGRVRGELFF. The DNA for the CDR3 is TGCAGCGTTGACCACGGCAGGGTACGCGGGGAGCTGTTTTTT.

J is TRBJ2-7 and V is TRBV12-3 or TRBV12-4; D unresolved. V lost 4 bases and J 4 bases, leaving 11 bases between the germline ends. The CDR3 totals 13 residues. DNA of the CDR3: TGTGCCAGCAGTTCCTCCCTTTTATACGAGCAGTACTTC. Amino acid sequence: CASSSSLLYEQYF.

This chain uses TRBV6-5 with TRBJ2-7; possible D gene TRBD2, 5 bases. CDR1 and CDR2 from the germline V gene are MNHEY and SVGAGI. Between the trimmed V and J ends, which lost 6 bases and 2 bases, there was a span of 17 bases. This CDR3 is built from 15 residues. The CDR3 region has the DNA TGTGCCAGCAGCCTCCGGATCGGAGGTCCCTACGAGCAGTACTTC. Encoded protein: CASSLRIGGPYEQYF.

The V gene is TRBV12-3 or TRBV12-4, the J gene TRBJ1-2; D not certain. Trimming stripped 0 bases from V and 13 bases from J, with 18 bases between. This CDR3 is 14 amino acids long. CDR3 in DNA: TGTGCCAGCAGTTTAGCACTAGGGTTTACCGCTCTCACCTTC. This gives the protein CASSLALGFTALTF.

The V gene is TRBV2, the J gene TRBJ2-1; no definite D call. The CDR3 is 12 residues long. Trimming took 7 bases from V and 8 from J, leaving 12 bases between them. Germline V gives CDR1 SNHLY, CDR2 FYNNEI. DNA for the CDR3: TGTGCCAGCACAGGCTCTATGGATGAGCAGTTCTTC. It yields the protein CASTGSMDEQFF.

The CDR3 sequence: CASSLVETPLRQETQYF. The CDR3 region has the DNA TGTGCCAGCAGCTTAGTTGAGACTCCTCTACGGCAAGAGACCCAGTACTTC. This rearrangement joins TRBV7-2 to TRBJ2-5; D ambiguous. The CDR3 extends over 17 amino acids. Germline-derived CDR1 and CDR2 are SGHTA and FQGNSA. V was clipped by 1 base and J by 2 bases, with 17 bases between them.

The chain has TRBV24-1 and TRBJ2-3; a possible D gene is TRBD2 (6 bases). The CDR3 runs 15 residues. CDR1 KGHDR and CDR2 SFDVKD come from the germline V gene. The ends were cut back, 9 bases at V and 1 base at J, with 16 bases in the middle. As DNA, the CDR3 is TGTGCCACCCGACGAGCTAGCGACCGCACAGATACGCAGTATTTT. This codes for CATRRASDRTDTQYF.

The rearrangement links TRBV3-1 to TRBJ2-4; 7 bases are shared with TRBD1. The junction had 2 bases not matched to a gene; V was cut back by 4 bases and J by 5 bases. CDR1 is LGHDT, CDR2 YNNKEL, per germline (reference sequence). The CDR3 is made up of 13 amino acids. CDR3 in amino acids: CASSRGTENIQYF. CDR3 sequence (DNA): TGTGCCAGCAGCCGTGGGACAGAAAACATTCAGTACTTC. Based on the CDR3 plus reference TRBV3-1 and TRBJ2-4, the full variable domain is DTAVSQTPKYLVTQMGNDKSIKCEQNLGHDTMYWYKQDSKKFLKIMFSYNNKELIINETVPNRFSPKSPDKAHLNLHINSLELGDSAVYFCASSRGTENIQYFGAGTRLSVL.

CDR3 nucleotide sequence: TGTGCCAGCAGTTTACTGGGTATATCCGATACGCAGTATTTT. Amino acids: CASSLLGISDTQYF. The chain has TRBV12-3 or TRBV12-4 and TRBJ2-3, with no clear D. V was shortened by 2 bases and J by 6 bases, with 12 bases between the two germline ends. The CDR3 runs 14 residues.

The gene calls are TRBV5-1 and TRBJ2-7, with TRBD2 identical over 8 bases. The germline V gene encodes CDR1 SGHRS and CDR2 YFSETQ. Trimming removed 3 bases from V and 6 bases from J; junction bases left unmatched: 8. The CDR3 is 14 amino acids. The CDR3 region is CASSWSGSWSEQYF. CDR3 DNA sequence: TGCGCCAGCAGCTGGAGCGGGAGTTGGAGCGAGCAGTACTTC. Filled out from reference TRBV5-1 and TRBJ2-7, the complete variable domain reads KAGVTQTPRYLIKTRGQQVTLSCSPISGHRSVSWYQQTPGQGLQFLFEYFSETQRNKGNFPGRFSGRQFSNSRSEMNVSTLELGDSALYLCASSWSGSWSEQYFGPGTRLTVT.

The chain uses TRBV15 and TRBJ2-1; D is possibly TRBD1 or TRBD2 (5 bases each). Between the trimmed V and J ends, which lost 0 bases and 7 bases, there was a span of 19 bases. The germline CDR1 and CDR2 sequences are LNHNV and YYDKDF (reference sequence). The CDR3 consists of 17 residues. The CDR3 region is CATSRDVDMGDANEQFF. The DNA of the CDR3 is TGTGCCACCAGCAGAGACGTCGACATGGGGGATGCAAATGAGCAGTTCTTC.

V usage is TRBV30 and J usage is TRBJ1-3; D is uncertain. CDR3 size: 13 residues. Germline V gene lookup returns CDR1 GTSNPN and CDR2 SVGIG (reference sequence). The germline V and J ends were trimmed by 2 bases and 0 bases, with 5 bases remaining between them. As DNA, the CDR3 is TGTGCCTGGAGTCCGAGCTCTGGAAACACCATATATTTT. Translation gives CAWSPSSGNTIYF.

This clonotype was detected a few times. The J gene is TRBJ1-1, the V gene TRBV2; no clear D. Germline V gives CDR1 SNHLY, CDR2 FYNNEI. Between the trimmed V and J ends, which lost 4 bases and 2 bases, there was a span of 8 bases. This CDR3 spans 13 amino acids. CDR3 region: CASSVNRNTEAFF. The CDR3 DNA sequence: TGTGCCAGCAGTGTTAACAGAAACACTGAAGCTTTCTTT.

The chain uses TRBV7-8 and TRBJ2-7; D gene ambiguous. The CDR3 sequence is 15 residues long. CDR1 SGHVS and CDR2 FQNEAQ come from the germline V gene. The V end was cut by 2 bases, the J end by 5 bases, with 16 bases between. Written as DNA, the CDR3 is TGTGCCAGCAGCTTACGTCCCAGCGATTTGGACGAGCAGTACTTC. The encoded protein is CASSLRPSDLDEQYF.

The chain links TRBV30 to TRBJ1-3, with TRBD1 identical over 7 bases. The CDR3 has 13 residues. The germline V gene has CDR1 GTSNPN and CDR2 SVGIG (reference sequence). V gave up 3 bases and J gave up 3 bases; unmatched junction bases: 2. This CDR3 is CAWRGTDGNTIYF. The CDR3 coding sequence is TGTGCCTGGAGGGGGACAGATGGAAACACCATATATTTT.